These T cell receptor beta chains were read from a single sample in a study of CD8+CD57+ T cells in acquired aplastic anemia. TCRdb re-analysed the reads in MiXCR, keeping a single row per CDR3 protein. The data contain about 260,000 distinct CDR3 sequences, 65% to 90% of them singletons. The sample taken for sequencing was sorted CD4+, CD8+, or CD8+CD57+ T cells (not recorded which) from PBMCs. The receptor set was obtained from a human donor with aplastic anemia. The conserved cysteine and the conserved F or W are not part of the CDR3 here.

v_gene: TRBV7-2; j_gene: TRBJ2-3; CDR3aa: ASSLARGPDPQN
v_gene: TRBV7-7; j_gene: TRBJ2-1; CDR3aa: ASSFGEGDIQF
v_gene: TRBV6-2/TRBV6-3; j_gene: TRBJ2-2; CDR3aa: ASSYSVLTGELF
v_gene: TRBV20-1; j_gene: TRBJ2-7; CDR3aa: SARVSRGGEQY
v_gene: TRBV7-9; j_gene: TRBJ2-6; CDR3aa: ASSPAGSGANVQT
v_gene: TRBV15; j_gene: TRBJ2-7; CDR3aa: AISKVDKRYEQY
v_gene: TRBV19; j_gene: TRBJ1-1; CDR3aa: ASSISLGGTEAF
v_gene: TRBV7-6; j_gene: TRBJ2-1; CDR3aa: ASSSTTSGGSDEQF
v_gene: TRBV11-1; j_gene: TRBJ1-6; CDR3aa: ASSLWVLHSPLH
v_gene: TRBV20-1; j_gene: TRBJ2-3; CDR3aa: SAFPSGSDTQY
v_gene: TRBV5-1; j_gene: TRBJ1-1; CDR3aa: ASSLAADTQSEAF
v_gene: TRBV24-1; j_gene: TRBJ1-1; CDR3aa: ASSYEQGAEAF
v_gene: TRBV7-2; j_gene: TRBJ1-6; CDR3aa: ASSLQGHNAPLH
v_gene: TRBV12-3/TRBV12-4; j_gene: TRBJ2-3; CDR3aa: ASSLRTGLTTDTQY
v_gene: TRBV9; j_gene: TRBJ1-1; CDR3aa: ASSLGGTGRNEAF
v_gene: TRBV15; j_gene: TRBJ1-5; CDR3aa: ASSECYRKQTQH
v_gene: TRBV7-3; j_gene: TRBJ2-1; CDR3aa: ASSLAKRGYNEQF
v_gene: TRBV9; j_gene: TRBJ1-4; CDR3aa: ASGVAGNIQYFLF
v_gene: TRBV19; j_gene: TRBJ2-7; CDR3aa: ASSITTALTYEQY
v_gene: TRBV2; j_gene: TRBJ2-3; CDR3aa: ASSVGGPPYNGQY
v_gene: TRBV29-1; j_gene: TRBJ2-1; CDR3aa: SVEGRSSYNEQF
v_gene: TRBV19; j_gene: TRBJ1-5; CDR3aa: ASSIREGGQLNQPQH
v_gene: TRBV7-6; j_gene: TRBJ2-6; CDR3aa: ASRPGIAGPTNELT
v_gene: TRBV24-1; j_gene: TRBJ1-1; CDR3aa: ATRTTANTEAF
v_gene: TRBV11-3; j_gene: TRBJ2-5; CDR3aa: ASSSVLGRQETQY
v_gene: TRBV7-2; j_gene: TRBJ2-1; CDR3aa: ASSRDERYDYEF
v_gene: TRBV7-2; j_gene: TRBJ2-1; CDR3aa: ASSRGQGSNYGYF
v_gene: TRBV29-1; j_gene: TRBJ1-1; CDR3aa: SAAADVEAF
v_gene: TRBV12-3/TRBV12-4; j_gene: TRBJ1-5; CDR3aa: ASSFTYRRESQH
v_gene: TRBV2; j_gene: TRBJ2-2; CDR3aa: ASSGTGSGELF
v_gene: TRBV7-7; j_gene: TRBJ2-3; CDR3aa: ASSLAPRNEQFF
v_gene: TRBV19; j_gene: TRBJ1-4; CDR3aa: ASSISTGANYNEKFF